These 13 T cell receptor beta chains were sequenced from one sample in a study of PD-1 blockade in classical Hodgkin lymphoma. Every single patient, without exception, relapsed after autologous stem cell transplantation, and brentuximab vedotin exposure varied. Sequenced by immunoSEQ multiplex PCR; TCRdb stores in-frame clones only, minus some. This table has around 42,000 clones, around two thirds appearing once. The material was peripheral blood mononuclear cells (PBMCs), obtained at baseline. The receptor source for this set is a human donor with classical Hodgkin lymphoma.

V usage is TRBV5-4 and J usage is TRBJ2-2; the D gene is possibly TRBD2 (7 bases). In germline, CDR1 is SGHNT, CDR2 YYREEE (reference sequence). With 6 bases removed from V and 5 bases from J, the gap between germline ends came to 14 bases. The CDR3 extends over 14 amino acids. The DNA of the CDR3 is TGTGCCAGCAATGTACAGGGAGGGACCGGGGAGCTGTTTTTT. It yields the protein CASNVQGGTGELFF.

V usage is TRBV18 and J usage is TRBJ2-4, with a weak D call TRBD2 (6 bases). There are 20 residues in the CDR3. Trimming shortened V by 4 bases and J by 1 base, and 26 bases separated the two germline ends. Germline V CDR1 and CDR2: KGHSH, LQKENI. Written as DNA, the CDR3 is TGTGCCAGCTCACTTTTCGGCTCCCTACTAGCCCACTTCGCCAAAAACATTCAGTACTTC. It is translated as CASSLFGSLLAHFAKNIQYF. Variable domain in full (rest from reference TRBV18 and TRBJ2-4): NAGVMQNPRHLVRRRGQEARLRCSPMKGHSHVYWYRQLPEEGLKFMVYLQKENIIDESGMPKERFSAEFPKEGPSILRIQQVVRGDSAAYFCASSLFGSLLAHFAKNIQYFGAGTRLSVL.

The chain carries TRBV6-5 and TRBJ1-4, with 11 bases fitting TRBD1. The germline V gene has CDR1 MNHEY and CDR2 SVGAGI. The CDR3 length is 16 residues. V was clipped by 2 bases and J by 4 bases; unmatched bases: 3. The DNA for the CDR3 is TGTGCCAGCAGTTACGGGGGGACAGGGGGTAATGAAAAACTGTTTTTT. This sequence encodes CASSYGGTGGNEKLFF.

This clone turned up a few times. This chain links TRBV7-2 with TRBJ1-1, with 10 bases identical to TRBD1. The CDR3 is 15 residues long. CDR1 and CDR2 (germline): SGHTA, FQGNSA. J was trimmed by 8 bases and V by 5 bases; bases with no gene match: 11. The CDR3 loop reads CASSPSQTGGREAFF. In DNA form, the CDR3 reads TGTGCCAGCAGCCCGAGCCAGACAGGGGGCAGGGAAGCTTTCTTT. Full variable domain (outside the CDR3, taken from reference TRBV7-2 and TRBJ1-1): GAGVSQSPSNKVTEKGKDVELRCDPISGHTALYWYRQSLGQGLEFLIYFQGNSAPDKSGLPSDRFSAERTGGSVSTLTIQRTQQEDSAVYLCASSPSQTGGREAFFGQGTRLTVV.

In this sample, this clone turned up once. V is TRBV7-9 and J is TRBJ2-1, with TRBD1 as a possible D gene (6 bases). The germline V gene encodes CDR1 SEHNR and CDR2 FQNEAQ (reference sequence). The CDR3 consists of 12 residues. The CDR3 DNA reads TGTACTTGGGGGCTAACCTACAATGAGCAGTTCTTC. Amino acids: CTWGLTYNEQFF. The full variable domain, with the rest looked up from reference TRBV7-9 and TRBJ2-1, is DTGVSQNPRHKITKRGQNVTFRCDPISEHNRLYWYRQTLGQGPEFLTYFQNEAQLEKSRLLSDRFSAERPKGSFSTLEIQRTEQGDSAMYLCTWGLTYNEQFFGPGTRLTVL.

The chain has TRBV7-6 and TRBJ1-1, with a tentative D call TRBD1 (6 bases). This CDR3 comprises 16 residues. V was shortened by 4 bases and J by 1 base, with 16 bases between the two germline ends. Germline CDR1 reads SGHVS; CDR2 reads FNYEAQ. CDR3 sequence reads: CASSSSGGVGNTEAFF. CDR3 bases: TGTGCCAGCAGCTCTTCCGGGGGCGTCGGGAACACTGAAGCTTTCTTT.

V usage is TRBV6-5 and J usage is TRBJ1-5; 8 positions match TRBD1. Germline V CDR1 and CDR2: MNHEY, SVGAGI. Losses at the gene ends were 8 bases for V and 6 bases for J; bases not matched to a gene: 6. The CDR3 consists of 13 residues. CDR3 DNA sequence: TGTGCCAGCCGGACAGGGAGATTTCAGCCCCAGCATTTT. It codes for CASRTGRFQPQHF.

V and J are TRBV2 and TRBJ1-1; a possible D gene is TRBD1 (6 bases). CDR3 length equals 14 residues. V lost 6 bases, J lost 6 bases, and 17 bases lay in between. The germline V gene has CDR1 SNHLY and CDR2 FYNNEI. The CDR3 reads CASSFMRGGAEAFF. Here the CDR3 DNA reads TGTGCCAGCAGCTTTATGAGGGGGGGGGCTGAAGCTTTCTTT.

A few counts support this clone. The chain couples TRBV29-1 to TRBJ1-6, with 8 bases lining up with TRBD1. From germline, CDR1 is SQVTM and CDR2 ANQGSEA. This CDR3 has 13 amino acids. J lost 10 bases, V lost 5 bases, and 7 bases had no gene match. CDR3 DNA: TGCAGCGTTTTACAGGGGGTTGGGTCACCCCTCCACTTT. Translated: CSVLQGVGSPLHF.

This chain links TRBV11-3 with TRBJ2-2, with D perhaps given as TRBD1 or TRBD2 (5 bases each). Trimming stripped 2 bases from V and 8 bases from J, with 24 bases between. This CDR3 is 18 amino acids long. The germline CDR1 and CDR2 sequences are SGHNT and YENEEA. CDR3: CASSLTLAGAPYGGELFF. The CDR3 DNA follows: TGTGCCAGCAGCTTAACCCTCGCCGGGGCCCCCTATGGGGGGGAGCTGTTTTTT. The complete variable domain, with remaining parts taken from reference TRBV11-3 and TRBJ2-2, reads EAGVVQSPRYKIIEKKQPVAFWCNPISGHNTLYWYLQNLGQGPELLIRYENEEAVDDSQLPKDRFSAERLKGVDSTLKIQPAELGDSAVYLCASSLTLAGAPYGGELFFGEGSRLTVL.

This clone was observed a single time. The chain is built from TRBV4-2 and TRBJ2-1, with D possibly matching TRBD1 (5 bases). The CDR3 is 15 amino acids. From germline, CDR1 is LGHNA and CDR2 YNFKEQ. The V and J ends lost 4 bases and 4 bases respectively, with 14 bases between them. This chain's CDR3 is CASSPGIFGYNEQFF. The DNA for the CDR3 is TGTGCCAGCAGCCCAGGGATTTTTGGGTACAATGAGCAGTTCTTC.

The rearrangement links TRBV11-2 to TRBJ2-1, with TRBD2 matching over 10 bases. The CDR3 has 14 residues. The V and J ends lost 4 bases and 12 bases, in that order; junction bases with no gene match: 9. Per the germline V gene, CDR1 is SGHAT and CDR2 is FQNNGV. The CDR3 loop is CASSYSGLAPSQFF. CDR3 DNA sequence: TGTGCCAGCAGCTATTCGGGACTAGCGCCTTCGCAGTTCTTC. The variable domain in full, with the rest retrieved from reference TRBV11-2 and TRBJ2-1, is EAGVAQSPRYKIIEKRQSVAFWCNPISGHATLYWYQQILGQGPKLLIQFQNNGVVDDSQLPKDRFSAERLKGVDSTLKIQPAKLEDSAVYLCASSYSGLAPSQFFGPGTRLTVL.

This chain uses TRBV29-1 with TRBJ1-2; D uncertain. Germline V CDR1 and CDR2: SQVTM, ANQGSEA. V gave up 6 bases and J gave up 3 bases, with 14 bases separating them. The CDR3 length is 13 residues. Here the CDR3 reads CSVDGWVDYGYTF. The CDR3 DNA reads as TGCAGCGTGGATGGTTGGGTGGACTATGGCTACACCTTC.